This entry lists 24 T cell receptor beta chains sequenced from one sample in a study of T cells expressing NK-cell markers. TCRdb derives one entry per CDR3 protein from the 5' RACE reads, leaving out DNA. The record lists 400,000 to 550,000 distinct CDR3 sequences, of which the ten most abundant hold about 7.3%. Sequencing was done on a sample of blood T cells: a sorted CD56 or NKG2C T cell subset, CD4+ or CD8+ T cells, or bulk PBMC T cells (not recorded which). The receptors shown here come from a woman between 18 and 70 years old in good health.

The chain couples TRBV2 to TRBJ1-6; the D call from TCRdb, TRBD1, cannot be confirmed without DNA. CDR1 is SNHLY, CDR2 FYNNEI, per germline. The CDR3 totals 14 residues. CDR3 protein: CASSEDSWGSPLHF.

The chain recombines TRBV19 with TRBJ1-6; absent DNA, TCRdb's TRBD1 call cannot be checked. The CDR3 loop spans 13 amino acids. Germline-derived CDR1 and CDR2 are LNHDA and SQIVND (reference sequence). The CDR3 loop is CATSSWANSPLHF. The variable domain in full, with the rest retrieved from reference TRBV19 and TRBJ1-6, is DGGITQSPKYLFRKEGQNVTLSCEQNLNHDAMYWYRQDPGQGLRLIYYSQIVNDFQKGDIAEGYSVSREKKESFPLTVTSAQKNPTAFYLCATSSWANSPLHFGNGTRLTVT.

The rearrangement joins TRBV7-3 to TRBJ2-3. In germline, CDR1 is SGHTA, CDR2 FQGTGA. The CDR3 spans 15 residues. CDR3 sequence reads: CASSLSSGYTDTQYF.

Here the CDR3 reads CATSGGVDTQYF. The V and J genes are TRBV6-5 and TRBJ2-3; TCRdb's D gene call, TRBD1, goes unchecked for lack of DNA. CDR3 length: 12 amino acids. The germline V gene has CDR1 MNHEY and CDR2 SVGAGI.

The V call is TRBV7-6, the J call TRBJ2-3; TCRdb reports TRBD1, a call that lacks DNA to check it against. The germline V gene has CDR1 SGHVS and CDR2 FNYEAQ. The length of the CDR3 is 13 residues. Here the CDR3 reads CASSTPGRNTQYF.

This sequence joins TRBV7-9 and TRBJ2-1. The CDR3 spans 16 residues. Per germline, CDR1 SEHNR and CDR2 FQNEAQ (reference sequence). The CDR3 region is CASSLAVGGLYNEQFF.

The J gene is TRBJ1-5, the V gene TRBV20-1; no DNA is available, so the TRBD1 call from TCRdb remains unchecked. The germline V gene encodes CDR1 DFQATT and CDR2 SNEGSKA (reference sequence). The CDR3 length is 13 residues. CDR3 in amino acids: CSARGGLNQPQHF.

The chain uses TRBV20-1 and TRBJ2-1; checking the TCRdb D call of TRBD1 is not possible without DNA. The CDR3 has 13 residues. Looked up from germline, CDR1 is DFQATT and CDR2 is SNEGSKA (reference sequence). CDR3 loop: CSAGDRGGNEQFF.

The CDR3 loop reads CASSEDRVYEKLFF. The chain recombines TRBV5-1 with TRBJ1-4; TCRdb returns TRBD1, unconfirmable since there is no DNA. CDR1 is SGHRS and CDR2 is YFSETQ in the germline V gene. The CDR3 sequence is 14 residues long. The full variable domain, with the rest looked up from reference TRBV5-1 and TRBJ1-4, is KAGVTQTPRYLIKTRGQQVTLSCSPISGHRSVSWYQQTPGQGLQFLFEYFSETQRNKGNFPGRFSGRQFSNSRSEMNVSTLELGDSALYLCASSEDRVYEKLFFGSGTQLSVL.

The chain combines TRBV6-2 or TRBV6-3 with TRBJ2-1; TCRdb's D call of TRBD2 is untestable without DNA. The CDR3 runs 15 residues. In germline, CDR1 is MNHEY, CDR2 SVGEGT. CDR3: CASSYTGLNHNEQFF.

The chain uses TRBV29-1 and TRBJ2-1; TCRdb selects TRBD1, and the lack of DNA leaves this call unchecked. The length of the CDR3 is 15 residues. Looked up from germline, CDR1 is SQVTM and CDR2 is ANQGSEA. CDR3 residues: CSVDRGVSSYNEQFF.

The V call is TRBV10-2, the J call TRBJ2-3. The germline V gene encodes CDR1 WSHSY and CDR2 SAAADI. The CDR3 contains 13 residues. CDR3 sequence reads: CASRQFSKDTQYF.

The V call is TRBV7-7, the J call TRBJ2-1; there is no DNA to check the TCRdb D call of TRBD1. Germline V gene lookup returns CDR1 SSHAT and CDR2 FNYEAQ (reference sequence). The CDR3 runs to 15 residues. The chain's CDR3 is CASSSGTSSYNEQFF. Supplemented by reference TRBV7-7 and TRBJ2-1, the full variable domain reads GAGVSQSPRYKVTKRGQDVTLRCDPISSHATLYWYQQALGQGPEFLTYFNYEAQPDKSGLPSDRFSAERPEGSISTLTIQRTEQRDSAMYRCASSSGTSSYNEQFFGPGTRLTVL.

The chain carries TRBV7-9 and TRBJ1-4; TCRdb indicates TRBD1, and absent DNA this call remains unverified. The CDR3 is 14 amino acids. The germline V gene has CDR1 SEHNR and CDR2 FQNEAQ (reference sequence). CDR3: CASSRGQGSEKLFF.

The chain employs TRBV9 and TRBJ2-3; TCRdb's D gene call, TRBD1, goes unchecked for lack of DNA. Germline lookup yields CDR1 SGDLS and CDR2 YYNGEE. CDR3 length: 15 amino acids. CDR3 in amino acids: CASSVDWGREDTQYF.

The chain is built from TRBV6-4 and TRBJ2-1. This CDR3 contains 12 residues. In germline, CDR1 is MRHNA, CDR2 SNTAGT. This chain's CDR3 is CASSDSRNEQFF.

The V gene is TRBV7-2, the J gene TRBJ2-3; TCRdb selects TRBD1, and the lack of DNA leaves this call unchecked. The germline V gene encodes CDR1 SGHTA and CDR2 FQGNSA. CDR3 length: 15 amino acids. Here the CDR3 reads CASSFFQGARDTQYF.

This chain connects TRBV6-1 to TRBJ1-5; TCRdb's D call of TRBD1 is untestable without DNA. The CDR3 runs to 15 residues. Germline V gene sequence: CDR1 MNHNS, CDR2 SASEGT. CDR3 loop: CASRETGTFDQPQHF.

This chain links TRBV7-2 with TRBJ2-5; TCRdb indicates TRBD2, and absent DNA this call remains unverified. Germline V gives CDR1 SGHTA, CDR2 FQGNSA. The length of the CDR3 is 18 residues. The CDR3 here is CASSLASGGWGYQETQYF.

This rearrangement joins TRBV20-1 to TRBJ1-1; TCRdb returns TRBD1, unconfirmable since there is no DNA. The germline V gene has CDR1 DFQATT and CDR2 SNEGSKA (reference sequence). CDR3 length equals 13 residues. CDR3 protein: CSARRTGLTEAFF.

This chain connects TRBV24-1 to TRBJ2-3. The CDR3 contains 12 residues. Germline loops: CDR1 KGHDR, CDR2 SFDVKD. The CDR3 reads CATSDYRDTQYF.

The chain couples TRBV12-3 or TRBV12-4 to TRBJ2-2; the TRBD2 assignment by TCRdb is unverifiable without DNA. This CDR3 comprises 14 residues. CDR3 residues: CASSPRVGTGELFF.

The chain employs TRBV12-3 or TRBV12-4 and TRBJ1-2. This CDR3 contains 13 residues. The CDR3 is CASSPRRTYGYTF.

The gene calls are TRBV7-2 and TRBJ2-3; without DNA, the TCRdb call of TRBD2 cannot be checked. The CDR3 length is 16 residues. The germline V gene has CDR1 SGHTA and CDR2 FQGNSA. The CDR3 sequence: CASIRAGGPLTDTQYF.